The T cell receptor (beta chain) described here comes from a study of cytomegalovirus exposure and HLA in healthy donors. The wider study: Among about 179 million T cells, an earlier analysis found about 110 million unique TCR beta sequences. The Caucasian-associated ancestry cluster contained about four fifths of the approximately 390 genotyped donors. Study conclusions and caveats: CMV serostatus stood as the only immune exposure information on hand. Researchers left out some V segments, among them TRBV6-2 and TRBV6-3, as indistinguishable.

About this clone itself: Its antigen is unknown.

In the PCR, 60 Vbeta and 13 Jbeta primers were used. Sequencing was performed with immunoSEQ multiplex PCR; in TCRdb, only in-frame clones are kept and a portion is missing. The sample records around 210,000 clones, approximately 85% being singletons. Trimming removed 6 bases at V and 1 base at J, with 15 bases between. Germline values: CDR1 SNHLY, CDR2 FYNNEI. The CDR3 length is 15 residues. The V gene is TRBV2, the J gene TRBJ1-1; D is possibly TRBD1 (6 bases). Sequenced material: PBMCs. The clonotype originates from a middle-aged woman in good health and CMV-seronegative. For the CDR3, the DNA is TGTGCCAGCAGAGGGGGGGCACGGTGGAACACTGAAGCTTTCTTT. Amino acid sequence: CASRGGARWNTEAFF.